This entry describes one T cell receptor beta chain. The antigen remains unidentified. Germline V CDR1 and CDR2: SGDLS, YYNGEE. V trimming: 4 bases; J trimming: 8 bases; junction bases outside the gene matches: 7. CDR3 length: 16 residues. Time point noted: cycle 4 day 1 (C4D1), after more than five weeks of nivolumab. Following autologous stem cell transplantation, relapse occurred in every patient, and exposure to brentuximab vedotin varied. Under best response, outcomes were complete response, partial response or progressive disease. Assay: immunoSEQ multiplex PCR; the TCRdb copy retains only in-frame clones and omits some. The data show about 110,000 clones, approximately 89% seen once. These data originate in a study of PD-1 blockade in classical Hodgkin lymphoma. General study points: With respect to the repertoire differences, their causes, possibly disease activity or prior therapy, remain undefined. Reported findings placed baseline TCR diversity lower in newly diagnosed patients (compared with healthy donors). Exclusion removed patients who began nivolumab under 1 year after ASCT.

This chain links TRBV9 with TRBJ2-2; 14 bases line up with TRBD2. Sequencing used peripheral blood mononuclear cells (PBMCs), obtained before the fourth cycle of nivolumab. This TCR derives from a human donor with classical Hodgkin lymphoma. For the CDR3, the DNA is TGTGCCAGCAGCTCGACTAGCGGGAGGGCGCGGGGGGAGCTGTTTTTT. Its protein product is CASSSTSGRARGELFF.